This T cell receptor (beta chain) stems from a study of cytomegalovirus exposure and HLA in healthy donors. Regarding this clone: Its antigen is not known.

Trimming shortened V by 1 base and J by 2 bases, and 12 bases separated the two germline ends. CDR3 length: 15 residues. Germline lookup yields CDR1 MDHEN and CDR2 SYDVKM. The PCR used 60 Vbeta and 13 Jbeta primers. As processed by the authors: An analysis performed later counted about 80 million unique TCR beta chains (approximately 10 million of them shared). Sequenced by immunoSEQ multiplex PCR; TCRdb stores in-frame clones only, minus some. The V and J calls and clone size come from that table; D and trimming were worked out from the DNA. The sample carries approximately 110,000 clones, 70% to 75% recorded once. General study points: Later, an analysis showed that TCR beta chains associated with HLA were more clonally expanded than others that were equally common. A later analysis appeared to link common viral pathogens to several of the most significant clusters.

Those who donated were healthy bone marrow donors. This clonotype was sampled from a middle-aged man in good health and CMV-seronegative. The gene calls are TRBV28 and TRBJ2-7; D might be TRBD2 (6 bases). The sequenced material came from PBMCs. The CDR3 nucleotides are TGTGCCAGCAGTTTATCCTCCGGGACTCCCTACGAGCAGTACTTC. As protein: CASSLSSGTPYEQYF.